This T cell receptor (beta chain) derives from a study of early T cells in non-severe SARS-CoV-2 infection. In the study overall: Unsorted whole blood bulk RNA was sequenced, with unpaired chains. Study-wide results and limits: Database matching using VDJdb favored anti-spike CD8 responses, with private and CD4 specificities left missing.

Using its own MiXCR run on the 5' RACE reads, TCRdb lists one record per CDR3 protein. The table has 80,000 to 95,000 distinct CDR3 sequences, roughly 13% seen once. This clonotype was seen a handful of times. The antigen remains undetermined. Deletions cut 8 bases from V and 5 bases from J, with 15 bases between. The germline V gene encodes CDR1 MNHEY and CDR2 SVGAGI. The CDR3 has 13 amino acids. The rearrangement uses TRBV6-5 and TRBJ1-1; TRBD1 might be the D (5 bases). The TCR originated in an adult who was a healthcare worker with PCR-confirmed SARS-CoV-2 infection or an uninfected control (not recorded which). Sequenced sample: whole blood. The CDR3 DNA follows: TGTGCCAGCGGCAAGGGGTATGGGACTGAAGCTTTCTTT. Protein: CASGKGYGTEAFF.